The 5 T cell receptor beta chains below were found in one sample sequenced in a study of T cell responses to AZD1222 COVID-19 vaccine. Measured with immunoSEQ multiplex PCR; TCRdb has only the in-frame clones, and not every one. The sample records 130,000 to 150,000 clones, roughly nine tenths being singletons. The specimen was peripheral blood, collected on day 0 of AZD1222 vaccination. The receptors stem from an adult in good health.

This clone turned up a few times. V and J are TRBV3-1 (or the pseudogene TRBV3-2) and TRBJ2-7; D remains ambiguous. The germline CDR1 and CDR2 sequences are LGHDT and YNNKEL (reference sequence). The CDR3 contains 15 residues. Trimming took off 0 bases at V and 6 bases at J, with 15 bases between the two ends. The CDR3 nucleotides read TGTGCCAGCAGCCAAGAGTGGGTCATGTACTTCGAGCAGTACTTC. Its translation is CASSQEWVMYFEQYF.

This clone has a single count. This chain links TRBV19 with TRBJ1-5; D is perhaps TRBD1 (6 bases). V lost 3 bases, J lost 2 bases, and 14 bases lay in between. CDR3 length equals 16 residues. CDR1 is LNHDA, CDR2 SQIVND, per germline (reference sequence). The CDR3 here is CASSMGAGGRNQPQHF. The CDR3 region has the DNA TGTGCCAGTAGTATGGGGGCGGGGGGCCGCAATCAGCCCCAGCATTTT.

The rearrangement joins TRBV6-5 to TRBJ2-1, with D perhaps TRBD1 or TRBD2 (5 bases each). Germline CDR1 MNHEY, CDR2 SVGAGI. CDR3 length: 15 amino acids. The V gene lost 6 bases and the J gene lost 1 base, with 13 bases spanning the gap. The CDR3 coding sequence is TGTGCCAGCAGCAGGGAGTACCTTTCCTACAATGAGCAGTTCTTC. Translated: CASSREYLSYNEQFF.

CDR3 nucleotide sequence: TGTGCCAGCAGGGGGACAGGGGGCAACACTGAAGCTTTCTTT. It translates to CASRGTGGNTEAFF. The V call is TRBV6-4, the J call TRBJ1-1; TRBD1 aligns across 12 bases. The ends lost 6 bases at V and 2 bases at J; junction bases unmatched: 1. Germline V gene lookup returns CDR1 MRHNA and CDR2 SNTAGT. The CDR3 is 14 amino acids.

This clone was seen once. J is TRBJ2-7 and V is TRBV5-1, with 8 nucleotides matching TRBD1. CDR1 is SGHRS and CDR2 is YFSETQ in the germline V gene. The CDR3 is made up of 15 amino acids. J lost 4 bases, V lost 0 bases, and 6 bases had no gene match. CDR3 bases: TGCGCCAGCAGCTTGGACGGACAGGGTATGTACGAGCAGTACTTC. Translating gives CASSLDGQGMYEQYF.